The 28 T cell receptor beta chains in this list originate from one sample, sequenced in a study of response to subunit inactivated influenza vaccine. TCRdb independently ran MiXCR on the RT-PCR reads; one entry per CDR3 protein. The sample has about 800,000 distinct CDR3 sequences, less than 25% seen once. Material: PBMCs from blood, obtained 4 to 6 days after vaccination. The receptor source for this set is a man aged 50-59 years who received an inactivated influenza vaccine.

This clonotype was observed a few times. The rearrangement uses TRBV20-1 and TRBJ2-4; 8 positions agree with TRBD1. Germline assignment: CDR1 DFQATT and CDR2 SNEGSKA (reference sequence). V was clipped by 0 bases and J by 6 bases; unmatched bases: 10. CDR3 size: 16 residues. The CDR3 DNA reads TGCAGTGCTAGAGATACGGGGACAGGACTCGGAAACATTCAGTACTTC. Amino acids: CSARDTGTGLGNIQYF.

The chain uses TRBV30 and TRBJ1-1, with D uncertain. This CDR3 spans 14 amino acids. The V end was cut by 3 bases, the J end by 1 base, with 12 bases between. Germline-derived CDR1 and CDR2 are GTSNPN and SVGIG (reference sequence). The CDR3 spells CAWRGRRANTEAFF. The CDR3 coding sequence is TGTGCCTGGAGAGGAAGGAGAGCGAACACTGAAGCTTTCTTT.

The V call is TRBV2, the J call TRBJ2-1; 7 nucleotides line up with TRBD2. The CDR3 covers 18 residues. Germline CDR1 is SNHLY and CDR2 is FYNNEI. With 5 bases clipped from V and 0 bases from J, the junction kept 13 bases outside the gene matches. CDR3 sequence reads: CASSTLGSSGSSYNEQFF. CDR3 DNA sequence: TGTGCCAGCAGTACTCTGGGCTCTAGCGGAAGCTCCTACAATGAGCAGTTCTTC.

V gene TRBV20-1 combines with J gene TRBJ2-7; 8 nucleotides line up with TRBD2. This CDR3 comprises 14 residues. With V trimmed by 6 bases and J by 0 bases, 7 bases remained unmatched. Germline V gives CDR1 DFQATT, CDR2 SNEGSKA (reference sequence). CDR3 loop: CSAAGGGSSYEQYF. DNA of the CDR3: TGCAGTGCCGCTGGCGGGGGGAGCTCCTACGAGCAGTACTTC.

This clonotype was detected only a few times. The J gene is TRBJ1-5, the V gene TRBV6-2 or TRBV6-3, with D possibly TRBD1 on 6 matching bases. This CDR3 comprises 15 residues. The V end was cut by 2 bases, the J end by 4 bases, with 12 bases between. Germline V gene data show CDR1 as MNHEY and CDR2 as SVGEGT. CDR3 loop: CASSYTRGKNQPQHF. In DNA form, the CDR3 reads TGTGCCAGCAGTTACACGAGGGGGAAGAATCAGCCCCAGCATTTT.

Only a few counts were recorded for this clonotype. The rearrangement joins TRBV5-4 to TRBJ2-1; the match to TRBD2 covers 9 bases. Germline loops: CDR1 SGHNT, CDR2 YYREEE (reference sequence). The V and J ends lost 0 bases and 4 bases, in that order; junction bases with no gene match: 5. The CDR3 runs to 16 residues. The CDR3 bases are TGTGCCAGCAGCTTGGAGGGCGGGGGGGCTTACAATGAGCAGTTCTTC. Protein product: CASSLEGGGAYNEQFF.

This clonotype was picked up many times. The genes are TRBV20-1 and TRBJ2-7; D possibly corresponds to TRBD1 (6 bases). The germline V gene has CDR1 DFQATT and CDR2 SNEGSKA (reference sequence). The length of the CDR3 is 12 residues. Trimming left V 1 base short and J 3 bases short, with 7 bases between. The CDR3 here is CSARGGHYEQYF. The CDR3 DNA sequence: TGCAGTGCTAGAGGGGGACACTACGAGCAGTACTTC.

This clonotype was seen a few times. The J gene is TRBJ2-1, the V gene TRBV6-1, with a tentative D call TRBD2 (6 bases). The V gene lost 5 bases and the J gene lost 4 bases, with 18 bases spanning the gap. The CDR3 is made up of 16 amino acids. Per the germline V gene, CDR1 is MNHNS and CDR2 is SASEGT. CDR3 sequence: CASSPQRRRGYNEQFF. The DNA of the CDR3 is TGTGCCAGCAGTCCCCAGCGGAGGCGGGGTTACAATGAGCAGTTCTTC.

For this clonotype: An end of the junction differs from the germline gene, which may be a read error. The rearrangement uses TRBV3-1 and TRBJ2-4; D not resolved. The V gene's germline CDR1 is LGHDT and CDR2 YNNKEL (reference sequence). The CDR3 length is 12 residues. Here the CDR3 DNA reads TGTGCCAGCAGCCAAGGACGGTCAGCCCCAAACTTC. Its translation: CASSQGRSAPNF.

This chain uses TRBV24-1 with TRBJ1-2; unclear D gene. Trimming left V 5 bases short and J 5 bases short, with 20 bases between. The CDR3 covers 16 residues. From germline, CDR1 is KGHDR and CDR2 SFDVKD. CDR3 residues: CATSGFEGSTSYGYTF. The CDR3 nucleotides are TGTGCCACCAGTGGTTTCGAGGGATCCACCTCATATGGCTACACCTTC.

The rearrangement uses TRBV10-3 and TRBJ2-1; D is unclear. V was trimmed by 2 bases and J by 5 bases, leaving 19 bases between them. From germline, CDR1 is ENHRY and CDR2 SYGVKD. This CDR3 region has 17 residues. Here the CDR3 reads CAISEVSGTLRNNEQFF. The DNA of the CDR3 is TGTGCCATCAGTGAGGTGTCTGGCACCCTAAGGAACAATGAGCAGTTCTTC.

The chain carries TRBV9 and TRBJ2-1; 15 bases fit TRBD2. Trimming took 3 bases from V and 4 from J; bases not matched to a gene: 2. The CDR3 consists of 16 residues. Germline values: CDR1 SGDLS, CDR2 YYNGEE. This chain's CDR3 is CASSAGTSGRYNEQFF. In DNA form, the CDR3 reads TGTGCCAGCAGCGCCGGGACTAGCGGGAGGTACAATGAGCAGTTCTTC.

The chain carries TRBV6-1 and TRBJ2-1, with 9 bases matching TRBD1. J lost 2 bases, V lost 5 bases, and 10 bases had no gene match. CDR1 and CDR2 (germline): MNHNS, SASEGT. CDR3 length: 17 residues. The CDR3 nucleotides read TGTGCCAGCAGTCTGGGCCGGACAGGGGCCGCCTACAATGAGCAGTTCTTC. It translates to CASSLGRTGAAYNEQFF.

J is TRBJ1-1 and V is TRBV28; D is uncertain. This CDR3 is built from 13 residues. Germline CDR1 is MDHEN and CDR2 is SYDVKM. V was shortened by 7 bases and J by 3 bases, with 12 bases between the two germline ends. The CDR3 loop is CASTTDFDTEAFF. The CDR3 bases are TGTGCCAGCACCACGGACTTCGACACTGAAGCTTTCTTT.

This clonotype occurred many times. V is TRBV24-1 and J is TRBJ2-5; unclear D gene. CDR3 length equals 14 residues. V was pared by 3 bases and J by 4 bases, with 11 bases between. Germline assignment: CDR1 KGHDR and CDR2 SFDVKD. The CDR3 nucleotides are TGTGCCACCAGTGATGGTCCGTCCCGAGAGACCCAGTACTTC. Translated: CATSDGPSRETQYF.

The chain uses TRBV20-1 and TRBJ2-4; D gene ambiguous. The CDR3 extends over 14 amino acids. CDR1 is DFQATT and CDR2 is SNEGSKA in the germline V gene (reference sequence). Between the trimmed V and J ends, which lost 6 bases and 0 bases, there was a span of 12 bases. The CDR3 sequence: CSAEVGLAKNIQYF. CDR3 sequence (DNA): TGCAGTGCAGAAGTGGGATTAGCCAAAAACATTCAGTACTTC.

The chain has TRBV5-1 and TRBJ2-3; maybe TRBD1 (5 bases). V lost 9 bases to trimming and J lost 2 bases, with 19 bases between them. The CDR3 covers 15 residues. Germline CDR1 SGHRS, CDR2 YFSETQ. The CDR3 sequence is CATGPDGHHTDTQYF. CDR3 nucleotides: TGCGCCACCGGACCAGACGGACACCACACAGATACGCAGTATTTT.

This CDR3 reads CSAGPTGEETQYF. Written as DNA, the CDR3 is TGCAGTGCTGGCCCGACAGGGGAAGAGACCCAGTACTTC. The chain links TRBV20-1 to TRBJ2-5; TRBD1 matches at 8 bases. This CDR3 region has 13 residues. The J segment lost 3 bases and the V segment lost 5 bases, leaving 5 bases of the junction unmatched. The germline gives CDR1 DFQATT, CDR2 SNEGSKA (reference sequence).

This clonotype has just a few counts. CDR3 DNA sequence: TGTGCCAGCGGCTTCCAGGCTCGATCACCCCTCCACTTT. This sequence encodes CASGFQARSPLHF. The rearrangement uses TRBV14 and TRBJ1-6; no reliable D call. CDR3 length equals 13 residues. The germline CDR1 and CDR2 sequences are SGHDN and FVKESK. V lost 8 bases to trimming and J lost 10 bases, with 15 bases between them.

There are a few counts of this clonotype. The rearrangement links TRBV6-5 to TRBJ2-4; the D gene is possibly TRBD1 (6 bases). This CDR3 is 19 amino acids long. V shed 0 bases and J shed 3 bases, with 21 bases lying between them. In germline, CDR1 is MNHEY, CDR2 SVGAGI. The CDR3 protein is CASSYSRKNRASVKNIQYF. CDR3 coding DNA: TGTGCCAGCAGTTACTCGCGAAAAAACAGGGCTTCGGTCAAAAACATTCAGTACTTC.

This clonotype has only a few counts. The chain couples TRBV20-1 to TRBJ2-7; tentatively, D is TRBD1 (5 bases). Germline CDR1 DFQATT, CDR2 SNEGSKA (reference sequence). Between the trimmed V and J ends, which lost 3 bases and 2 bases, there was a span of 20 bases. CDR3 length: 16 amino acids. Here the CDR3 reads CSARGTRVSQAYEQYF. The CDR3 nucleotides are TGCAGTGCTAGGGGTACCAGGGTATCCCAAGCCTACGAGCAGTACTTC.

This clonotype was found a few times. J is TRBJ2-3 and V is TRBV18; TRBD2 is a possible D gene (5 bases). The CDR3 has 14 residues. Looked up from germline, CDR1 is KGHSH and CDR2 is LQKENI. V was trimmed by 6 bases and J by 6 bases, leaving 16 bases between them. The CDR3 sequence is CASSSEGRADTQYF. CDR3 bases: TGTGCCAGCTCGTCAGAGGGTAGGGCGGATACGCAGTATTTT. The entire variable domain, with the rest obtained from reference TRBV18 and TRBJ2-3, is as follows: NAGVMQNPRHLVRRRGQEARLRCSPMKGHSHVYWYRQLPEEGLKFMVYLQKENIIDESGMPKERFSAEFPKEGPSILRIQQVVRGDSAAYFCASSSEGRADTQYFGPGTRLTVL.

This chain uses TRBV29-1 with TRBJ2-1; 12 positions match TRBD2. The CDR3 consists of 12 residues. CDR1 SQVTM and CDR2 ANQGSEA come from the germline V gene. With V trimmed by 7 bases and J by 9 bases, 4 bases remained unmatched. The CDR3 loop reads CSASTSGGEQFF. CDR3 nucleotides: TGCAGCGCCTCGACTAGCGGGGGTGAGCAGTTCTTC.

Many counts were recorded for this clonotype. This chain uses TRBV5-5 with TRBJ1-2; no reliable D call. The length of the CDR3 is 13 residues. Trimming shortened V by 4 bases and J by 2 bases, and 9 bases separated the two germline ends. The germline CDR1 and CDR2 sequences are SGHKS and YYEKEE (reference sequence). This chain's CDR3 is CASSPDGNYGYTF. The DNA of the CDR3 is TGTGCCAGCAGCCCGGACGGAAACTATGGCTACACCTTC.

The chain has TRBV5-1 and TRBJ1-4; 8 nucleotides match TRBD1. The CDR3 is 14 residues long. The V gene end was trimmed by 4 bases and the J gene end by 5 bases; junction bases not matched to a gene: 4. Germline V CDR1 and CDR2: SGHRS, YFSETQ. The CDR3 DNA reads TGCGCCAGCAGCCAGGGACAGGACAATGAAAAACTGTTTTTT. Translation gives CASSQGQDNEKLFF. Variable domain in full (rest from reference TRBV5-1 and TRBJ1-4): KAGVTQTPRYLIKTRGQQVTLSCSPISGHRSVSWYQQTPGQGLQFLFEYFSETQRNKGNFPGRFSGRQFSNSRSEMNVSTLELGDSALYLCASSQGQDNEKLFFGSGTQLSVL.

The sample holds a few counts of this clonotype. The genes are TRBV29-1 and TRBJ1-2; 9 positions match TRBD1. CDR3 length: 13 residues. Trimming removed 7 bases from V and 6 bases from J; junction bases left unmatched: 9. Germline-derived CDR1 and CDR2 are SQVTM and ANQGSEA. CDR3: CSAAAGTGNGYTF. CDR3 sequence (DNA): TGCAGCGCTGCAGCCGGGACAGGGAATGGCTACACCTTC.

This chain connects TRBV10-3 to TRBJ2-3; 7 positions match TRBD2. Germline V lookup: CDR1 ENHRY, CDR2 SYGVKD. The length of the CDR3 is 12 residues. The V gene end was trimmed by 9 bases and the J gene end by 2 bases; junction bases not matched to a gene: 2. CDR3 loop: CAIGTTTDTQYF. The DNA for the CDR3 is TGTGCCATTGGGACTACCACAGATACGCAGTATTTT.

This clonotype appeared a few times. The rearrangement joins TRBV6-5 to TRBJ2-1; tentatively, D is TRBD1 or TRBD2 (6 bases each). V lost 1 base and J 6 bases, leaving 22 bases between the germline ends. Looked up from germline, CDR1 is MNHEY and CDR2 is SVGAGI. This CDR3 has 18 residues. This chain's CDR3 is CASSYYGTFRGAGNEQFF. CDR3 coding DNA: TGTGCCAGCAGTTACTATGGGACATTTAGGGGGGCCGGCAATGAGCAGTTCTTC.